The clone carrying this TCR beta chain has a single count. The sample originates from a study of OX40 agonist ivuxolimab in advanced cancers. Measured with immunoSEQ multiplex PCR; TCRdb has only the in-frame clones, and not every one. The sample has approximately 26,000 clones, approximately 91% seen once; the top ten hold 49%. V gave up 7 bases and J gave up 0 bases, with 10 bases separating them. This CDR3 has 13 amino acids. Per germline, CDR1 SQVTM and CDR2 ANQGSEA. The sequence was obtained from an adult with an advanced solid tumor such as melanoma, head and neck, liver or kidney cancer. The gene calls are TRBV29-1 and TRBJ1-3; D gene ambiguous. The input for sequencing was CD4+ or CD8+ T cells sorted from blood, taken in a trial of the OX40 agonist ivuxolimab. The CDR3 DNA follows: TGCAGCGCTACAGATTACTCTGGAAACACCATATATTTT. Translating it yields CSATDYSGNTIYF.